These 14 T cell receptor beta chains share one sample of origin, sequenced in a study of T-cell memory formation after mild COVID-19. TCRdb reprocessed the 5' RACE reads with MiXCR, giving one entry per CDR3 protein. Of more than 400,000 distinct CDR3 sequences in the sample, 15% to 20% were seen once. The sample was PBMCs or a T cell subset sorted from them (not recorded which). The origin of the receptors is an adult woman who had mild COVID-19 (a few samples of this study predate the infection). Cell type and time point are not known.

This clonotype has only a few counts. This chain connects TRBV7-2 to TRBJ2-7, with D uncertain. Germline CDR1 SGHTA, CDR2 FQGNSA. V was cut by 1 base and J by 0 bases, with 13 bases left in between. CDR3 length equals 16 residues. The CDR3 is CASSLVFSSSSYEQYF. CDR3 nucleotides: TGTGCCAGCAGCTTAGTGTTCAGCTCTAGCTCCTACGAGCAGTACTTC. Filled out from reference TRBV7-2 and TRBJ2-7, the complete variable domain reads GAGVSQSPSNKVTEKGKDVELRCDPISGHTALYWYRQSLGQGLEFLIYFQGNSAPDKSGLPSDRFSAERTGGSVSTLTIQRTQQEDSAVYLCASSLVFSSSSYEQYFGPGTRLTVT.

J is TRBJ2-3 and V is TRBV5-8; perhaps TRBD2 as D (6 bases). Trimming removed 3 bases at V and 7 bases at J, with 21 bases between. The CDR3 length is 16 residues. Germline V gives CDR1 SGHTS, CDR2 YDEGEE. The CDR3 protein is CASSSYRDSTPYTQYF. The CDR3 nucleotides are TGTGCCAGCAGCTCTTACCGGGACTCAACACCCTATACGCAGTATTTT. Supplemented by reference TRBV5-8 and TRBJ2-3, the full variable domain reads EAGVTQSPTHLIKTRGQQATLRCSPISGHTSVYWYQQALGLGLQFLLWYDEGEERNRGNFPPRFSGRQFPNYSSELNVNALELEDSALYLCASSSYRDSTPYTQYFGPGTRLTVL.

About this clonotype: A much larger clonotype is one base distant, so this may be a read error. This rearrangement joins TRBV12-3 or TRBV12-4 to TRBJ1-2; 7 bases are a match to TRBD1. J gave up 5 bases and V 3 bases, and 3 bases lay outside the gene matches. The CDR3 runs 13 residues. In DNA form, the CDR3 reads TGTGCCAGCAGTTTTAGCAGGGGGTATGGCTACACCTTC. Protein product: CASSFSRGYGYTF.

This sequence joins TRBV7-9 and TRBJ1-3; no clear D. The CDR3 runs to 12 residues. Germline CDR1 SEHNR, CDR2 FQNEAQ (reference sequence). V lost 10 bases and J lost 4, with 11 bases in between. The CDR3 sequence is CATLLGGNTIYF. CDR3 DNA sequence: TGTGCCACCCTACTAGGCGGAAACACCATATATTTT. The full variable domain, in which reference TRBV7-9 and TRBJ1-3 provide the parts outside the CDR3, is DTGVSQNPRHKITKRGQNVTFRCDPISEHNRLYWYRQTLGQGPEFLTYFQNEAQLEKSRLLSDRFSAERPKGSFSTLEIQRTEQGDSAMYLCATLLGGNTIYFGEGSWLTVV.

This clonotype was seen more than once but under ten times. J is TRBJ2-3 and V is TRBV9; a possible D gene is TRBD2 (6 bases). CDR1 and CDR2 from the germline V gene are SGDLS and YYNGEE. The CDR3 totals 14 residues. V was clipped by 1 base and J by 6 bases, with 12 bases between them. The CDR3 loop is CASSVRREGDTQYF. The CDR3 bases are TGTGCCAGCAGCGTACGGCGGGAAGGGGATACGCAGTATTTT. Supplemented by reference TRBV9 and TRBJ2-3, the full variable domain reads DSGVTQTPKHLITATGQRVTLRCSPRSGDLSVYWYQQSLDQGLQFLIQYYNGEERAKGNILERFSAQQFPDLHSELNLSSLELGDSALYFCASSVRREGDTQYFGPGTRLTVL.

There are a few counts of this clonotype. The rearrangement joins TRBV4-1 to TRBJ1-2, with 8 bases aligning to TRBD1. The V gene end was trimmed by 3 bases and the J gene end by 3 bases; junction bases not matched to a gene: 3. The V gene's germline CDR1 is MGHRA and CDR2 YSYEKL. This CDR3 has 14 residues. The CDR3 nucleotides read TGCGCCAGCAGCCAGCAGACAGGGGACTATGGCTACACCTTC. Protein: CASSQQTGDYGYTF.

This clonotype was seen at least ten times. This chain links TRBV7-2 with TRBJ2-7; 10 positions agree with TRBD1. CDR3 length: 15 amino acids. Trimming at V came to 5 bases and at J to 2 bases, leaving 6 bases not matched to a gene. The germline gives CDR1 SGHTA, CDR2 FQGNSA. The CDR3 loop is CASSPRDRGAYEQYF. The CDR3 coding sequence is TGTGCCAGCAGCCCGCGGGACAGGGGAGCCTACGAGCAGTACTTC.

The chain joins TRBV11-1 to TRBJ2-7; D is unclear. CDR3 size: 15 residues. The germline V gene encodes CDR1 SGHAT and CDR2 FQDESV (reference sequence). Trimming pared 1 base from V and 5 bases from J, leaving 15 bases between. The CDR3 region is CASSLGPQVGHEQYF. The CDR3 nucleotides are TGTGCCAGCAGCTTAGGGCCCCAGGTAGGACACGAGCAGTACTTC. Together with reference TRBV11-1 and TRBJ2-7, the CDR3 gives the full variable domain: EAEVAQSPRYKITEKSQAVAFWCDPISGHATLYWYRQILGQGPELLVQFQDESVVDDSQLPKDRFSAERLKGVDSTLKIQPAELGDSAMYLCASSLGPQVGHEQYFGPGTRLTVT.

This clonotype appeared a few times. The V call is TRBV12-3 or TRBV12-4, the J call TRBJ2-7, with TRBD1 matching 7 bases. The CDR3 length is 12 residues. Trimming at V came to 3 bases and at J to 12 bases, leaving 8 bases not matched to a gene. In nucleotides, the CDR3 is TGTGCCAGCAGTTTCCCGGGACAGAGCCGGTACTTC. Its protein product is CASSFPGQSRYF.

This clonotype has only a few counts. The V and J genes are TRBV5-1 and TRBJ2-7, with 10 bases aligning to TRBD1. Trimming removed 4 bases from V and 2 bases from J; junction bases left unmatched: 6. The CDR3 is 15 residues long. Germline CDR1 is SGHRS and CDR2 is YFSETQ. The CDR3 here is CASSTRQGATYEQYF. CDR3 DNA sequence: TGCGCCAGCAGCACCCGACAGGGGGCTACCTACGAGCAGTACTTC.

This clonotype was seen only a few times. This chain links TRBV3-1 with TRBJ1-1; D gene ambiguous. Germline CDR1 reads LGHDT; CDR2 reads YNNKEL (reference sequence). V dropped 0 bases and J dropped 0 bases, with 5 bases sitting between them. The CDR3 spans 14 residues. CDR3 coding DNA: TGTGCCAGCAGCCAAGAATGGCTGAACACTGAAGCTTTCTTT. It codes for CASSQEWLNTEAFF.

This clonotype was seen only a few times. In nucleotides, the CDR3 is TGTGCCAGCTCACCTATGGGACAGGGAAAGTTCTTC. It translates to CASSPMGQGKFF. The chain links TRBV18 to TRBJ2-1, with TRBD1 matching over 9 bases. The CDR3 contains 12 residues. J was trimmed by 14 bases and V by 3 bases; bases with no gene match: 5. Germline V gene lookup returns CDR1 KGHSH and CDR2 LQKENI.

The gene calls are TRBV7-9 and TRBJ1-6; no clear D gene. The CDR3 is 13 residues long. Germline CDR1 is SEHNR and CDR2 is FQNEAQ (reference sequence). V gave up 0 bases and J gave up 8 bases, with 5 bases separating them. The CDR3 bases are TGTGCCAGCAGCTTAGCGGCGGATTCACCCCTCCACTTT. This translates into CASSLAADSPLHF.

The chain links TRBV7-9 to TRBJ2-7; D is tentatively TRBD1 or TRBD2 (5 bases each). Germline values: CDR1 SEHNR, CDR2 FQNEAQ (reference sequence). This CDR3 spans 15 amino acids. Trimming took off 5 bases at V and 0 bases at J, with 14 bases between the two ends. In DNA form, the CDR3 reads TGTGCCAGCAGCCACGGGACCACAAGCTCCTACGAGCAGTACTTC. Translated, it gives CASSHGTTSSYEQYF.